This TCR beta chain was observed in a study of blood T cell repertoires in COVID-19. As originally analysed: From reference gene primer amplification, estimates of nucleated cell counts were derived. Profiled with immunoSEQ multiplex PCR; TCRdb holds only in-frame clones, not every one. V, J and clone size derive from that table, while D and trimming were established from the DNA sequence. Of some 240,000 clones in the sample, about 78% were seen once. This clonotype was obtained from a woman aged 70 to 79 with acute or convalescent COVID-19. Sequenced input: peripheral blood.

In DNA, the CDR3 is TGCGCCAGCAGCCTGGACAGGGGTTCTGGGGCCAACGTCCTGACTTTC. This translates into CASSLDRGSGANVLTF. V is TRBV4-1 and J is TRBJ2-6; 9 nucleotides match TRBD1. CDR1 MGHRA and CDR2 YSYEKL come from the germline V gene. The CDR3 spans 16 residues. V gave up 4 bases and J gave up 1 base; unmatched junction bases: 2.